This T cell receptor beta chain is from a study of spatial heterogeneity in lung cancer. Study-level information: The study consistently detected more beta-chain than alpha-chain sequences.

This clonotype was seen repeatedly, ten times or more. The size of this beta chain means little, since it is a stray read in a library made for alpha chains. Each CDR3 protein gets one entry after TCRdb re-called the 5' RACE reads with MiXCR. The table has more than 9,500 distinct CDR3 sequences, roughly 6.4% seen once. Specified time point: sample taken at primary tumor resection. Material for sequencing was whole RNA from tumor, nontumor lung or frozen PBMC, left unsorted. About 73 TRACERx patients with early, untreated non-small cell lung cancer donated samples. CDR1 is MGHDK, CDR2 SYGVNS, per germline. CDR3 length: 13 residues. V lost 8 bases and J lost 0, with 5 bases in between.

The receptor comes from a male donor with early-stage non-small cell lung cancer. Sequenced material: normal lung tissue next to the tumor, taken at surgery. The J gene is TRBJ2-6, the V gene TRBV25-1; D unclear. CDR3 sequence reads: CASLDSGANVLTF. CDR3 nucleotides: TGTGCCAGCTTAGACTCTGGGGCCAACGTCCTGACTTTC.